A single sample gave rise to the 20 T cell receptor beta chains below, sequenced in a study of OX40 agonist ivuxolimab in advanced cancers. Repertoires were generated with immunoSEQ multiplex PCR, while TCRdb's copy carries only in-frame clones and drops some. The table lists about 38,000 clones, about nine tenths of them singletons, with about a tenth in the top ten. The sample was CD4+ or CD8+ T cells sorted from blood, taken in a trial of the OX40 agonist ivuxolimab. The receptors were gathered from an adult with an advanced solid tumor such as melanoma, head and neck, liver or kidney cancer.

This chain connects TRBV15 to TRBJ2-7; D remains ambiguous. The CDR3 has 15 residues. Per the germline V gene, CDR1 is LNHNV and CDR2 is YYDKDF (reference sequence). Trimming left V 0 bases short and J 0 bases short, with 9 bases between. The CDR3 sequence is CATSRDRVSSYEQYV. The CDR3 coding sequence is TGTGCCACCAGCAGAGATAGGGTAAGCTCCTACGAGCAGTACGTC.

The chain combines TRBV6-1 with TRBJ2-2; D gene ambiguous. Germline V gene lookup returns CDR1 MNHNS and CDR2 SASEGT. This CDR3 contains 11 residues. V lost 8 bases to trimming and J lost 8 bases, with 9 bases between them. CDR3 amino acids: CASVGTGELFF. CDR3 nucleotides: TGTGCCAGCGTCGGAACAGGGGAGCTGTTTTTT.

This chain joins TRBV5-6 and TRBJ1-1, with D uncertain. The CDR3 is 12 amino acids. The V and J ends lost 4 bases and 6 bases respectively, with 10 bases between them. CDR1 and CDR2 (germline): SGHDT, YYEEEE. The CDR3 spells CASSLISSEAFF. The CDR3 nucleotides read TGTGCCAGCAGCCTAATTAGCTCTGAAGCTTTCTTT.

The chain is built from TRBV7-9 and TRBJ1-6; D call uncertain. The V gene's germline CDR1 is SEHNR and CDR2 FQNEAQ (reference sequence). The CDR3 runs 15 residues. Trimming left V 1 base short and J 7 bases short, with 11 bases between. CDR3 sequence reads: CASSLDSSHNSPLHF. The CDR3 coding sequence is TGTGCCAGCAGCTTAGACTCTTCCCACAATTCACCCCTCCACTTT. The whole variable domain, filled in from reference TRBV7-9 and TRBJ1-6, reads DTGVSQNPRHKITKRGQNVTFRCDPISEHNRLYWYRQTLGQGPEFLTYFQNEAQLEKSRLLSDRFSAERPKGSFSTLEIQRTEQGDSAMYLCASSLDSSHNSPLHFGNGTRLTVT.

This sequence joins TRBV13 and TRBJ2-1, with 8 bases aligning to TRBD2. V lost 4 bases, J lost 12 bases, and 5 bases stayed unmatched. This CDR3 comprises 12 residues. CDR1 and CDR2 (germline): PRHDT, FYEKMQ (reference sequence). The CDR3 DNA reads TGTGCCAGCAGCTCCCAGACTAGCGCGCAGTTCTTC. Its translation: CASSSQTSAQFF.

The J gene is TRBJ2-7, the V gene TRBV28, with D perhaps TRBD1 or TRBD2 (6 bases each). V was trimmed by 5 bases and J by 4 bases, leaving 24 bases between them. This CDR3 is 17 amino acids long. Germline V gene data show CDR1 as MDHEN and CDR2 as SYDVKM. The CDR3 loop reads CASSPPGSGAVVYEQYF. CDR3 coding DNA: TGTGCCAGCAGTCCTCCCGGATCGGGGGCTGTAGTTTACGAGCAGTACTTC.

The gene calls are TRBV27 and TRBJ2-1; 8 bases line up with TRBD1. The length of the CDR3 is 13 residues. The trim removed 6 bases at V and 3 bases at J, leaving 1 base unmatched. Germline assignment: CDR1 MNHEY and CDR2 SMNVEV (reference sequence). The CDR3, as DNA: TGTGCCAGCAGGACAGGGGTCTACAATGAGCAGTTCTTC. This translates into CASRTGVYNEQFF.

V usage is TRBV19 and J usage is TRBJ1-1; tentative D call: TRBD1 (6 bases). The CDR3 runs to 12 residues. V was trimmed by 8 bases and J by 4 bases, leaving 11 bases between them. Per the germline V gene, CDR1 is LNHDA and CDR2 is SQIVND (reference sequence). CDR3 DNA sequence: TGTGCCAGTGGTCAGGGGAGCACTGAAGCTTTCTTT. Translation: CASGQGSTEAFF.

The chain has TRBV7-9 and TRBJ1-1; D gene uncertain. V gave up 8 bases and J gave up 4 bases, with 11 bases separating them. CDR3 length equals 12 residues. CDR1 and CDR2 (germline): SEHNR, FQNEAQ (reference sequence). CDR3 nucleotide sequence: TGTGCCAGCGGGTGGGAATCCACTGAAGCTTTCTTT. This encodes CASGWESTEAFF.

This sequence joins TRBV11-1 and TRBJ2-1; possibly TRBD1 or TRBD2 for D (5 bases each). Germline loops: CDR1 SGHAT, CDR2 FQDESV (reference sequence). Trimming stripped 5 bases from V and 0 bases from J, with 11 bases between. The CDR3 covers 15 residues. In DNA, the CDR3 is TGTGCCAGCAGCCTTGGGACCGGCTCCTACAATGAGCAGTTCTTC. This codes for CASSLGTGSYNEQFF.

The chain joins TRBV6-6 to TRBJ2-1, with 7 nucleotides matching TRBD2. CDR1 and CDR2 from the germline V gene are MNHNY and SVGAGI (reference sequence). With V trimmed by 2 bases and J by 7 bases, 5 bases remained unmatched. This CDR3 has 14 residues. CDR3 loop: CASSYGGAGNEQFF. The CDR3 DNA reads as TGTGCCAGCAGTTACGGGGGAGCGGGAAATGAGCAGTTCTTC.

The chain couples TRBV10-1 to TRBJ2-7, with D uncertain. This CDR3 is 12 amino acids long. The V gene lost 8 bases and the J gene lost 3 bases, with 11 bases spanning the gap. CDR1 and CDR2 from the germline V gene are WNHNN and SYGVQD (reference sequence). CDR3 in DNA: TGCGCCAGCGGACCCGACGTCTACGAGCAGTACTTC. It translates to CASGPDVYEQYF.

CDR3 protein: CASSIWLGGANVLTF. DNA of the CDR3: TGTGCCAGTAGTATTTGGTTAGGGGGGGCCAACGTCCTGACTTTC. The chain carries TRBV19 and TRBJ2-6, with D hard to call. Germline V gene lookup returns CDR1 LNHDA and CDR2 SQIVND (reference sequence). With 3 bases removed from V and 4 bases from J, the gap between germline ends came to 10 bases. The length of the CDR3 is 15 residues.

V is TRBV18 and J is TRBJ2-5; D might be TRBD1 (5 bases). The CDR3 sequence is 17 residues long. Germline V gene lookup returns CDR1 KGHSH and CDR2 LQKENI. The germline V and J ends were trimmed by 4 bases and 5 bases, with 23 bases remaining between them. As DNA, the CDR3 is TGTGCCAGCTCACTAGAGACCATGGACAAACTCTCGGAGACCCAGTACTTC. Its protein is CASSLETMDKLSETQYF.

CDR3 residues: CASSLRTAEAFF. The CDR3 DNA follows: TGTGCCAGCAGCTTGAGAACAGCTGAAGCTTTCTTT. The chain joins TRBV5-6 to TRBJ1-1; D remains unclear. This CDR3 has 12 amino acids. Trimming left V 1 base short and J 6 bases short, with 7 bases between. Germline V gene sequence: CDR1 SGHDT, CDR2 YYEEEE.

The chain links TRBV4-1 to TRBJ2-5, with 7 bases matching TRBD2. V dropped 5 bases and J dropped 4; count of bases not matched to a gene: 13. Germline CDR1 reads MGHRA; CDR2 reads YSYEKL. The CDR3 covers 16 residues. DNA of the CDR3: TGCGCCAGCAGCGCGGGGAAGGCGGGAGAAGGAGAGACCCAGTACTTC. Translating gives CASSAGKAGEGETQYF.

The V and J genes are TRBV15 and TRBJ1-3, with D unresolved. Germline V gene data show CDR1 as LNHNV and CDR2 as YYDKDF (reference sequence). V was trimmed by 1 base and J by 4 bases, leaving 14 bases between them. The CDR3 loop spans 16 amino acids. The chain's CDR3 is CATSRGSSEWGNTIYF. CDR3 in DNA: TGTGCCACCAGCAGAGGGAGCTCCGAATGGGGAAACACCATATATTTT.

The chain employs TRBV7-9 and TRBJ2-2, with 14 bases identical to TRBD2. Germline assignment: CDR1 SEHNR and CDR2 FQNEAQ (reference sequence). After removal of 5 bases from V and 1 base from J, the junction contained 9 bases not matched to a gene. The CDR3 contains 19 residues. The CDR3 bases are TGTGCCAGCAGCCCCGGGACTAGCGGGAGAACTCAGAACACCGGGGAGCTGTTTTTT. Amino acid sequence: CASSPGTSGRTQNTGELFF. The whole variable domain, remainder taken from reference TRBV7-9 and TRBJ2-2, is DTGVSQNPRHKITKRGQNVTFRCDPISEHNRLYWYRQTLGQGPEFLTYFQNEAQLEKSRLLSDRFSAERPKGSFSTLEIQRTEQGDSAMYLCASSPGTSGRTQNTGELFFGEGSRLTVL.

This clone was picked up one time. The J gene is TRBJ2-2, the V gene TRBV7-8, with 9 positions matching TRBD1. V dropped 5 bases and J dropped 7; count of bases not matched to a gene: 8. The CDR3 contains 15 residues. Germline V gives CDR1 SGHVS, CDR2 FQNEAQ. CDR3 in amino acids: CASSQLGQGSGELFF. CDR3 DNA sequence: TGTGCCAGCAGCCAACTGGGACAGGGTAGCGGGGAGCTGTTTTTT.

The chain uses TRBV27 and TRBJ2-7; D is possibly TRBD1 (7 bases). The germline CDR1 and CDR2 sequences are MNHEY and SMNVEV (reference sequence). There are 17 residues in the CDR3. This CDR3 is CASSLGPQGGLSHEQYV. The CDR3 DNA is TGTGCCAGCAGTCTCGGCCCTCAGGGGGGCCTCTCCCACGAGCAGTACGTC.